A selection of T cell receptor beta chains follows, all from one sample in a study of blood T cell repertoires in COVID-19. Repertoires were generated with immunoSEQ multiplex PCR, while TCRdb's copy carries only in-frame clones and drops some. The repertoire holds tens of thousands of clones, with 75% to 90% as singletons. The source material was peripheral blood. Every receptor here comes from a man aged 50 or older with active COVID-19. Each CDR3 is given with its conserved first and last residue. Fields, in order: J gene, V gene, D gene, clone size, CDR3 DNA, CDR3 protein. The D gene is left open where the match is weak. Expanded clones are given a class, and other clones once, few, many or no size at all.

J gene: TRBJ2-3; V gene: TRBV7-9; D gene: NA; clone size: NA; CDR3 DNA: TGTGCCAGCAGCTTTAGAACTATTACGCAGTATTTT; CDR3 protein: CASSFRTITQYF
J gene: TRBJ2-1; V gene: TRBV24-1; D gene: TRBD1; clone size: NA; CDR3 DNA: TGTGCCACCAGTGATTTCCAAGGAGCCAGGGACAGTGGCTCCTACAATGAGCAGTTCTTC; CDR3 protein: CATSDFQGARDSGSYNEQFF
J gene: TRBJ2-5; V gene: TRBV10-3; D gene: TRBD2; clone size: NA; CDR3 DNA: TGTGCCATCAGTGAACCGGGAGGGCAAATTTTTCAAGAGACCCAGTACTTC; CDR3 protein: CAISEPGGQIFQETQYF
J gene: TRBJ2-5; V gene: TRBV14; D gene: TRBD2; clone size: NA; CDR3 DNA: TGTGCCAGCAGCCAAGAATGGGGACGGGAGGAGTACCAAGAGACCCAGTACTTC; CDR3 protein: CASSQEWGREEYQETQYF
J gene: TRBJ2-7; V gene: TRBV5-4; D gene: TRBD2; clone size: NA; CDR3 DNA: TGTGCCAGCAGAGGGACTAGCGGATCAAATAGCTCCTACGAGCAGTACTTC; CDR3 protein: CASRGTSGSNSSYEQYF
J gene: TRBJ2-7; V gene: TRBV11-2; D gene: NA; clone size: NA; CDR3 DNA: TGTGCCAGCAGACTAGAATGGTCCCCGCGTAGTGAGCAGTACTTC; CDR3 protein: CASRLEWSPRSEQYF
J gene: TRBJ2-7; V gene: TRBV28; D gene: TRBD2; clone size: NA; CDR3 DNA: TGTGCCAGCAGTTTTAGCGGGGACCCCTACGAGCAGTACTTC; CDR3 protein: CASSFSGDPYEQYF
J gene: TRBJ2-5; V gene: TRBV27; D gene: TRBD2; clone size: NA; CDR3 DNA: TGTGCCAGCAGTTTATTAGCGGGAGGAGGAAGGGAGACCCAGTACTTC; CDR3 protein: CASSLLAGGGRETQYF
J gene: TRBJ2-7; V gene: TRBV2; D gene: NA; clone size: NA; CDR3 DNA: TGTGCCAGCAGTGTAGGGGATGGCTACGAGCAGTACTTC; CDR3 protein: CASSVGDGYEQYF
J gene: TRBJ1-1; V gene: TRBV2; D gene: TRBD1; clone size: NA; CDR3 DNA: TGTGCCAGCAGAACCGGGACAGGGTTCACTGAAGCTTTCTTT; CDR3 protein: CASRTGTGFTEAFF
J gene: TRBJ2-5; V gene: TRBV15; D gene: TRBD1; clone size: NA; CDR3 DNA: TGTGCCACCAACCCAGGGGGCGAGGTGAGGACCCAGTACTTC; CDR3 protein: CATNPGGEVRTQYF
J gene: TRBJ2-3; V gene: TRBV30; D gene: TRBD2; clone size: NA; CDR3 DNA: TGTGCCTGGAGCCCCCCGGGACTAGCGGGGAATAGAGATACGCAGTATTTT; CDR3 protein: CAWSPPGLAGNRDTQYF
J gene: TRBJ2-5; V gene: TRBV9; D gene: TRBD1; clone size: once; CDR3 DNA: TGTGCCAGCAGCTCCTGGGGACAGACAGAGACCCAGTACTTC; CDR3 protein: CASSSWGQTETQYF
J gene: TRBJ2-5; V gene: TRBV7-6; D gene: NA; clone size: NA; CDR3 DNA: TGTGCCAGCAGTCAGGTCACGGGAGAAGAGACCCAGTACTTC; CDR3 protein: CASSQVTGEETQYF
J gene: TRBJ1-4; V gene: TRBV6-5; D gene: NA; clone size: NA; CDR3 DNA: TGTGCCAGCAGTTATAACATCGGGACAACTAATGAAAAACTGTTTTTT; CDR3 protein: CASSYNIGTTNEKLFF
J gene: TRBJ2-7; V gene: TRBV5-4; D gene: NA; clone size: NA; CDR3 DNA: TGTGCCAGCAGCTTGACAGGGTACGAGCAGTACTTC; CDR3 protein: CASSLTGYEQYF